Listed here is a single T cell receptor beta chain. The antigen is not known. The CDR3 consists of 17 residues. CD8 memory pooled CD45RO+ cells and CCR7-negative CD45RA+ TemRA cells. Some clones are missing from TCRdb's copy, which holds only in-frame ones; the method was immunoSEQ multiplex PCR. The table includes 550,000 to 800,000 clones, 90% detected once. This entry comes from a study of shared clonotypes between healthy human individuals. On the study more broadly: Used for every donor were three CD4 naive, three CD4 memory, two CD8 naive and one CD8 memory plate.

Overall study results and limits: The donor pool, a small one, limited the genetic and exposure-history diversity represented.

Sequencing was performed on memory CD8+ T cells from PBMCs. The subset is: CD45RO+ cells pooled with CCR7-negative TemRA cells. The rearrangement links TRBV21-1 to TRBJ1-5. TRBV21-1 is recorded as a pseudogene. This TCR came from a young man in good health. Some clones in this sample may be carry-over from other donors' samples. DNA of the CDR3: TGTGCCAGCAGCAAACGGGGTTACGTAACGGGCAATCAGCCCCAGCATTTT. Protein sequence: CASSKRGYVTGNQPQHF.